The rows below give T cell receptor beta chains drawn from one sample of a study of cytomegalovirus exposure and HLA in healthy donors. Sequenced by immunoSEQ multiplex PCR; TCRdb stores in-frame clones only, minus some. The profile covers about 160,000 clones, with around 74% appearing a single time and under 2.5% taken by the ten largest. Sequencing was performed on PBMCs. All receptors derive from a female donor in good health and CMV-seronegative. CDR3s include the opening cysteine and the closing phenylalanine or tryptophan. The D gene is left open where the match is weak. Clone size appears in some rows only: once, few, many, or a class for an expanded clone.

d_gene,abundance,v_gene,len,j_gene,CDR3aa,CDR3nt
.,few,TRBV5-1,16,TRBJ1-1,CASRSQTGGMNTEAFF,TGCGCCAGCAGATCCCAGACAGGCGGCATGAACACTGAAGCTTTCTTT
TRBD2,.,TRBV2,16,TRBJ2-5,CASSGLAGGVQETQYF,TGTGCCAGCAGTGGTCTAGCGGGAGGGGTTCAAGAGACCCAGTACTTC
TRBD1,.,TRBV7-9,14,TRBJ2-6,CASSSTGGANVLTF,TGTGCCAGCAGTTCGACAGGGGGGGCCAACGTCCTGACTTTC
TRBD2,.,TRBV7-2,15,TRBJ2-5,CASSRTSGGLETQYF,TGTGCCAGCAGCAGGACTAGCGGGGGTCTAGAGACCCAGTACTTC
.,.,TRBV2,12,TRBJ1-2,CASPRDTYGYTF,TGTGCCAGCCCCCGGGACACCTATGGCTACACCTTC
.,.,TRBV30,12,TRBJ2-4,CAWSVLGNIQYF,TGTGCCTGGAGTGTACTCGGGAACATTCAGTACTTC
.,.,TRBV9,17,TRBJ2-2,CASSVGTRGLNTGELFF,TGTGCCAGCAGCGTAGGGACCCGGGGGTTGAACACCGGGGAGCTGTTTTTT
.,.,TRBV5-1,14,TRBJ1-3,CASSLTGSGNTIYF,TGCGCCAGCAGCTTGACAGGTTCTGGAAACACCATATATTTT
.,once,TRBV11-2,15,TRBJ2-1,CASTDRLAEYNEQFF,TGTGCCAGCACGGACAGACTAGCTGAGTACAATGAGCAGTTCTTC
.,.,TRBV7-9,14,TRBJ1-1,CASRGAREGTEAFF,TGTGCCAGCAGGGGGGCCAGGGAAGGCACTGAAGCTTTCTTT
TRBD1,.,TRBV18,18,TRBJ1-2,CASSPTTGTVASNYGYTF,TGTGCCAGCTCACCAACGACAGGGACGGTCGCCAGTAACTATGGCTACACCTTC
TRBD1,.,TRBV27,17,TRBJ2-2,CASSLFGQGANTGELFF,TGTGCCAGCAGTTTGTTTGGGCAGGGGGCGAACACCGGGGAGCTGTTTTTT
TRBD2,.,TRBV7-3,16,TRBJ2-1,CASSPRGTSGSGEQFF,TGTGCCAGCAGCCCCCGGGGGACTAGCGGGAGTGGTGAGCAGTTCTTC
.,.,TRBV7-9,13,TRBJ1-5,CASSIQGFQPQHF,TGTGCCAGCAGTATCCAGGGTTTTCAGCCCCAGCATTTT
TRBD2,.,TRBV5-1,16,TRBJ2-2,CASSSVAGGHTGELFF,TGCGCCAGCAGCTCCGTAGCGGGGGGTCACACCGGGGAGCTGTTTTTT
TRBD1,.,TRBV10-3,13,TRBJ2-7,CAISGDRAREQYF,TGTGCCATCAGTGGTGACAGGGCCCGCGAGCAGTACTTC
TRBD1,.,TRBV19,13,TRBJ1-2,CASRSPGGWGYTF,TGTGCCAGTAGGAGCCCAGGGGGTTGGGGCTACACCTTC
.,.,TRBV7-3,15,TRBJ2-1,CASSLSGGEANEQFF,TGTGCCAGCAGCTTATCGGGCGGGGAGGCCAATGAGCAGTTCTTC
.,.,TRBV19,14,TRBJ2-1,CASSMGSALNEQFF,TGTGCCAGTAGTATGGGTAGCGCCCTCAATGAGCAGTTCTTC
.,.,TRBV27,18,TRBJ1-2,CASSLLAGLGEVDYGYTF,TGTGCCAGCAGTTTATTGGCCGGATTGGGGGAGGTGGACTATGGCTACACCTTC
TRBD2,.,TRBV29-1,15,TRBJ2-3,CSVARLAGTTDTQYF,TGCAGCGTTGCCCGACTAGCGGGAACCACAGATACGCAGTATTTT
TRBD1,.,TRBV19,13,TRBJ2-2,CASRTGYTGELFF,TGTGCCAGTCGGACAGGGTACACCGGGGAGCTGTTTTTT
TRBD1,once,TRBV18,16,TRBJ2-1,CASSPTRGQGKNEQFF,TGTGCCAGCTCACCAACGCGGGGACAGGGAAAGAATGAGCAGTTCTTC
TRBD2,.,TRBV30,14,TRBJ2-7,CAWSEGRASYEQYF,TGTGCCTGGAGCGAGGGGAGGGCAAGCTACGAGCAGTACTTC
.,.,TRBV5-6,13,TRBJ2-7,CASSLGQSYEQYF,TGTGCCAGCAGCTTGGGGCAGTCCTACGAGCAGTACTTC
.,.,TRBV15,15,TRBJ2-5,CATSRDRSLRETQYF,TGTGCCACCAGCAGAGATCGGTCACTAAGGGAGACCCAGTACTTC
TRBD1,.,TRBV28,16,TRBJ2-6,CASSSQGPSGANVLTF,TGTGCCAGCAGTTCACAGGGGCCCTCTGGGGCCAACGTCCTGACTTTC
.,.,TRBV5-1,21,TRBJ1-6,CASSPPPPRLTGPGIDSPLHF,TGCGCCAGCAGCCCCCCCCCACCACGGCTAACGGGCCCCGGGATTGATTCACCCCTCCACTTT
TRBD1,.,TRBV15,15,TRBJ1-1,CATSRAGGLNTEAFF,TGTGCCACCAGCAGGGCAGGGGGTTTAAACACTGAAGCTTTCTTT
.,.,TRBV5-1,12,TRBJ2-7,CASSLSGYEQYF,TGCGCCAGCAGCTTATCAGGGTACGAGCAGTACTTC
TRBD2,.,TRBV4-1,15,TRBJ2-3,CASSQARTSGDTQYF,TGCGCCAGCAGCCAAGCCCGGACTAGCGGCGATACGCAGTATTTT
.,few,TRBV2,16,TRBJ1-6,CASSEGGGPNHSPLHF,TGTGCCAGCAGTGAAGGGGGGGGTCCTAACCATTCACCCCTCCACTTT
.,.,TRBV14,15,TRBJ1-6,CASSQVGRLNSPLHF,TGTGCCAGCAGCCAAGTGGGCAGGCTTAATTCACCCCTCCACTTT
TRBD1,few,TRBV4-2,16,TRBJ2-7,CASSQVPGQAAYEQYF,TGTGCCAGCAGCCAAGTCCCCGGACAGGCCGCCTACGAGCAGTACTTC
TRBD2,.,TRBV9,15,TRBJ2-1,CASSVGGRAVVEQFF,TGTGCCAGCAGCGTAGGCGGGAGGGCCGTGGTTGAGCAGTTCTTC
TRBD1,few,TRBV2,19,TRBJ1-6,CASSSSGTGGIGYNSPLHF,TGTGCCAGCAGTTCTTCCGGGACAGGGGGTATTGGCTATAATTCACCCCTCCACTTT
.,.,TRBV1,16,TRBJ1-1,CTSSQDVEEAGTEAFF,TGCACCAGCAGCCAAGATGTGGAAGAGGCTGGGACTGAAGCTTTCTTT
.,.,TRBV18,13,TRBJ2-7,CASSPTLSYEQYF,TGTGCCAGCTCACCTACTTTATCCTACGAGCAGTACTTC
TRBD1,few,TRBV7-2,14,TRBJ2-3,CASGTGRGTDTQYF,TGTGCCAGCGGGACAGGGAGGGGTACAGATACGCAGTATTTT
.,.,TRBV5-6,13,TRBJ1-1,CASSRGGNTEAFF,TGTGCCAGCAGCCGAGGTGGGAACACTGAAGCTTTCTTT
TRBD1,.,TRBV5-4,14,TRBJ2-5,CASSNQGAAETQYF,TGTGCCAGCAGCAACCAGGGGGCCGCGGAGACCCAGTACTTC
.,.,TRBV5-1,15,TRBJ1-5,CASSLVSGWDQPQHF,TGCGCCAGCAGCTTGGTATCAGGGTGGGATCAGCCCCAGCATTTT
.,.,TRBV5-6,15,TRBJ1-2,CASSLLTRRLQGYTF,TGTGCCAGCAGCTTGTTAACTAGACGATTACAGGGCTACACCTTC
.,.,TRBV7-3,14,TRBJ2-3,CASSLNSYTDTQYF,TGTGCCAGCAGCTTAAACAGCTACACAGATACGCAGTATTTT
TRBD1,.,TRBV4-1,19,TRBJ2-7,CASSLRPGQVMAPNYEQYF,TGCGCCAGCAGCCTTCGACCGGGACAGGTTATGGCCCCTAACTACGAGCAGTACTTC
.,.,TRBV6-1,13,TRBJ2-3,CASSQSRGDTQYF,TGTGCCAGCAGTCAGTCCCGAGGGGATACGCAGTATTTT
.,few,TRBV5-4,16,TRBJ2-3,CASSLVARDLTDTQYF,TGTGCCAGCAGCTTGGTGGCCAGGGATTTAACAGATACGCAGTATTTT
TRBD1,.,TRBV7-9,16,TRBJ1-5,CASSSGGTGYNQPQHF,TGTGCCAGCAGCTCTGGGGGGACAGGGTACAATCAGCCCCAGCATTTT
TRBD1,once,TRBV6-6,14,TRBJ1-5,CASMLTGEGQPQHF,TGTGCCAGCATGCTTACAGGGGAAGGACAGCCCCAGCATTTT
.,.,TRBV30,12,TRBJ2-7,CAWSVGGYEQYF,TGTGCCTGGAGTGTGGGGGGCTACGAGCAGTACTTC
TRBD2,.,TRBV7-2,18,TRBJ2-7,CASSLAGGLAGGKHEQYF,TGTGCCAGCAGCTTAGCGGGAGGACTAGCGGGAGGAAAGCACGAGCAGTACTTC
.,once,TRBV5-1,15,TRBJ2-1,CASSSEPGHYNEQFF,TGCGCCAGCAGCTCAGAGCCCGGACACTACAATGAGCAGTTCTTC
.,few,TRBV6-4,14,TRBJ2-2,CASSDEGGAGELFF,TGTGCCAGCAGTGACGAGGGTGGGGCCGGGGAGCTGTTTTTT
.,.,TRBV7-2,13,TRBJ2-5,CASSFRVQETQYF,TGTGCCAGCAGCTTCCGAGTCCAAGAGACCCAGTACTTC
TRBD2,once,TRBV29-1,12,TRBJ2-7,CSVVAGIYEQYF,TGCAGCGTTGTAGCGGGAATATACGAGCAGTACTTC
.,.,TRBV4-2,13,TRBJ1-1,CASSQGAYTEAFF,TGTGCCAGCAGCCAAGGGGCGTACACTGAAGCTTTCTTT
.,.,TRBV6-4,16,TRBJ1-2,CASSDSESAAGYGYTF,TGTGCCAGCAGTGACTCGGAGTCAGCCGCTGGCTATGGCTACACCTTC
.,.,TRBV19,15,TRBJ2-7,CASSIEAGAGQQQYF,TGTGCCAGTAGTATAGAGGCCGGCGCAGGTCAACAGCAGTACTTC
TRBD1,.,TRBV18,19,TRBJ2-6,CASSPLFDRVSSGANVLTF,TGTGCCAGCTCACCACTTTTCGACAGGGTCTCCTCTGGGGCCAACGTCCTGACTTTC
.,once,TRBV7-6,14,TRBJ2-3,CASSPRYRTDTQYF,TGTGCCAGCAGCCCCCGGTACCGCACAGATACGCAGTATTTT